This T cell receptor (beta chain) derives from a study of cytomegalovirus exposure and HLA in healthy donors. Background on the study: Caucasian-associated ancestry cluster membership applied to approximately 81% of under 450 genotyped donors.

The PCR employed 60 Vbeta primers together with 13 Jbeta primers. How the authors handled the data: An analysis that came later counted roughly 87 million unique TCR beta chains, around 10 million shared. Assay: immunoSEQ multiplex PCR; the TCRdb copy retains only in-frame clones and omits some. That table supplies the V and J calls and clone size; D and trimming were determined from the DNA. Counted here are fewer than 250,000 clones, about four fifths occurring once; the ten biggest clones make up around 1.5%. V dropped 6 bases and J dropped 9; count of bases not matched to a gene: 13. CDR1 and CDR2 from the germline V gene are MDHEN and SYDVKM. The CDR3 has 14 amino acids.

This TCR was sampled from a woman between 50 and 59 years old in good health and CMV-seronegative. The sample was PBMCs. The chain links TRBV28 to TRBJ2-5; 7 bases agree with TRBD1. CDR3 nucleotides: TGTGCCAGCAGAGGGACAGCTATTCAAGGGGCCCAGTACTTC. It translates to CASRGTAIQGAQYF.